Presented here are 28 T cell receptor beta chains from one specimen sequenced in a study of blood T cell repertoires in COVID-19. Some clones are missing from TCRdb's copy, which holds only in-frame ones; the method was immunoSEQ multiplex PCR. Of around 200,000 clones in the sample, roughly 88% were seen once. Sample: PBMCs or T cells enriched from blood (not recorded which). Source of these receptors: a middle-aged man with acute COVID-19.

This chain joins TRBV24-1 and TRBJ2-7; 8 nucleotides match TRBD1. The ends lost 4 bases at V and 5 bases at J; junction bases unmatched: 3. Germline CDR1 is KGHDR and CDR2 is SFDVKD. The CDR3 runs 13 residues. The CDR3 DNA is TGTGCCACCAGTGACCAGGGGGCCCACGAGCAGTACTTC. Protein: CATSDQGAHEQYF.

The chain recombines TRBV9 with TRBJ1-6, with 11 bases that match TRBD1. Unmatched junction bases numbered 7, after V lost 4 bases and J lost 7 bases. Germline values: CDR1 SGDLS, CDR2 YYNGEE. CDR3 size: 16 residues. CDR3 nucleotides: TGTGCCAGCAGCAGACAAGGACAGGGGGCAAATTCACCCCTCCACTTT. Its protein product is CASSRQGQGANSPLHF.

The genes are TRBV9 and TRBJ2-3, with unresolved D. The length of the CDR3 is 16 residues. CDR1 and CDR2 (germline): SGDLS, YYNGEE. V was clipped by 4 bases and J by 0 bases, with 15 bases between them. DNA for the CDR3: TGTGCCAGCAGCCAGCAGGTCCTTACTAGCACAGATACGCAGTATTTT. Its protein is CASSQQVLTSTDTQYF.

The gene calls are TRBV5-3 and TRBJ2-7; D may be TRBD1 (5 bases). TRBV5-3 is an ORF, with its function uncertain. The germline V and J ends were trimmed by 4 bases and 3 bases, with 17 bases remaining between them. The CDR3 extends over 15 amino acids. CDR3 in DNA: TGTGCCAGAAGCCGACCTTGGCAGGGATTCTACGAGCAGTACTTC. Protein product: CARSRPWQGFYEQYF.

This clone has only one observation. Other DNA sequences within the sample encode an identical CDR3. The rearrangement uses TRBV29-1 and TRBJ2-5, with 8 bases lining up with TRBD1. The CDR3 covers 12 residues. The V gene's germline CDR1 is SQVTM and CDR2 ANQGSEA. The V segment lost 3 bases and the J segment 5 bases; nucleotides outside the gene matches: 2. CDR3 DNA: TGCAGCGTTGAGCCAGGGGGCGAGACCCAGTACTTC. Its protein is CSVEPGGETQYF.

Of note for this clone: Since no conserved phenylalanine or tryptophan closes the CDR3, a read error is the likely cause. No DNA is shown, since the ends of the CDR3 on it are uncertain; the CDR3 is the one TCRdb lists. Here the CDR3 reads CASSSSGTGNFPRV. The rearrangement uses TRBV28 and TRBJ1-2; whether TRBD1, the table's D call, matches the DNA was not checked. The length of the CDR3 is 14 amino acids, counting both ends. The germline V gene has CDR1 MDHEN and CDR2 SYDVKM.

This sequence joins TRBV3-1 (or the pseudogene TRBV3-2) and TRBJ2-3, with 8 bases matching TRBD1. CDR3 size: 15 residues. Germline values: CDR1 LGHDT, CDR2 YNNKEL (reference sequence). Trimming removed 1 base from V and 4 bases from J; junction bases left unmatched: 4. The CDR3 coding sequence is TGTGCCAGCAGCCAAGCTCAGGGGGCTGCAGATACGCAGTATTTT. The encoded protein is CASSQAQGAADTQYF.

This chain links TRBV7-3 with TRBJ2-2, with a tentative D call TRBD1 (6 bases). The V and J ends lost 2 bases and 4 bases respectively, with 11 bases between them. Germline CDR1 is SGHTA and CDR2 is FQGTGA. The CDR3 consists of 15 residues. CDR3 amino acids: CASSLGGLSTGELFF. CDR3 coding DNA: TGTGCCAGCAGCTTAGGGGGCCTGAGCACCGGGGAGCTGTTTTTT.

The DNA for the CDR3 is TGTGCCAGCAGACAATCAACTAGCGCCCTATACAATGAGCAGTTCTTC. Amino acid sequence: CASRQSTSALYNEQFF. The chain links TRBV11-2 to TRBJ2-1; 7 nucleotides align to TRBD2. This CDR3 region has 16 residues. Per the germline V gene, CDR1 is SGHAT and CDR2 is FQNNGV. Trimming at V came to 6 bases and at J to 4 bases, leaving 12 bases not matched to a gene. The whole variable domain, filled in from reference TRBV11-2 and TRBJ2-1, reads EAGVAQSPRYKIIEKRQSVAFWCNPISGHATLYWYQQILGQGPKLLIQFQNNGVVDDSQLPKDRFSAERLKGVDSTLKIQPAKLEDSAVYLCASRQSTSALYNEQFFGPGTRLTVL.

Remarks on this clone: Mismatch with germline at one junction end may stem from a read error. The V gene is TRBV10-3, the J gene TRBJ1-1; a weak D match, TRBD1 (5 bases). In germline, CDR1 is ENHRY, CDR2 SYGVKD. The CDR3 consists of 16 residues. CDR3: CAISDPGRARITEAFF. The CDR3, as DNA: TGTGCCATAAGTGATCCAGGGAGGGCGCGAATCACTGAAGCTTTCTTT.

The chain joins TRBV27 to TRBJ2-2; D gene unclear. This CDR3 comprises 12 residues. V lost 6 bases and J lost 4, with 6 bases in between. The germline V gene has CDR1 MNHEY and CDR2 SMNVEV (reference sequence). The CDR3 DNA sequence: TGTGCCAGCAGAATACTCACCGGGGAGCTGTTTTTT. It encodes CASRILTGELFF.

The genes are TRBV7-2 and TRBJ2-7; D call uncertain. This CDR3 region has 12 residues. The V end was cut by 4 bases, the J end by 0 bases, with 4 bases between. Germline loops: CDR1 SGHTA, CDR2 FQGNSA. The CDR3, as DNA: TGTGCCAGCAGCTGGAGCTCCTACGAGCAGTACTTC. Amino acid sequence: CASSWSSYEQYF.

The chain joins TRBV27 to TRBJ2-3, with TRBD2 matching 8 bases. This CDR3 has 17 amino acids. The V gene's germline CDR1 is MNHEY and CDR2 SMNVEV (reference sequence). V was clipped by 6 bases and J by 0 bases; unmatched bases: 11. CDR3 protein: CASRHPRASGSTDTQYF. CDR3 DNA sequence: TGTGCCAGCAGGCACCCCAGGGCTAGCGGGAGCACAGATACGCAGTATTTT.

The CDR3 DNA reads TGTGCCAGCAGCTTGGTTGAGAGCACTGAAGCTTTCTTT. This gives the protein CASSLVESTEAFF. The chain couples TRBV5-4 to TRBJ1-1; D ambiguous. This CDR3 region has 13 residues. V was cut by 0 bases and J by 4 bases, with 7 bases left in between. CDR1 is SGHNT and CDR2 is YYREEE in the germline V gene (reference sequence).

The chain's CDR3 is CASSWEREQYF. The CDR3 coding sequence is TGTGCCAGCAGCTGGGAGCGGGAGCAGTACTTC. V usage is TRBV5-6 and J usage is TRBJ2-7, with D perhaps TRBD2 (5 bases). The germline CDR1 and CDR2 sequences are SGHDT and YYEEEE. The CDR3 extends over 11 amino acids. Trimming stripped 3 bases from V and 7 bases from J, with 8 bases between.

This sequence joins TRBV1 and TRBJ1-2; the D call in the table, TRBD1, was not verified against the DNA. TRBV1 is an annotated pseudogene. The CDR3 consists of 15 residues. DNA of the CDR3: TGCACCAGCAGCTACTCCGGGACAGGGAACTATGGCTACACCTTC. This sequence encodes CTSSYSGTGNYGYTF.

This clone was detected once. The J gene is TRBJ1-5, the V gene TRBV19; 9 nucleotides line up with TRBD1. The trim removed 5 bases at V and 5 bases at J, leaving 7 bases unmatched. The CDR3 covers 15 residues. Germline V gene sequence: CDR1 LNHDA, CDR2 SQIVND (reference sequence). This CDR3 reads CASSRTGGSHQPQHF. CDR3 sequence (DNA): TGTGCCAGTAGTCGCACAGGGGGCAGCCATCAGCCCCAGCATTTT.

V is TRBV11-3 and J is TRBJ2-1; D unclear. Between the trimmed V and J ends, which lost 1 base and 0 bases, there was a span of 10 bases. Germline-derived CDR1 and CDR2 are SGHNT and YENEEA. The CDR3 loop spans 16 amino acids. This CDR3 reads CASSLGASPSYNEQFF. The CDR3 nucleotides are TGTGCCAGCAGCTTAGGTGCGAGCCCCTCCTACAATGAGCAGTTCTTC.

V gene TRBV4-1 combines with J gene TRBJ2-7, with D unclear. The germline CDR1 and CDR2 sequences are MGHRA and YSYEKL. This CDR3 is 13 amino acids long. The V and J ends lost 0 bases and 5 bases respectively, with 8 bases between them. CDR3 nucleotide sequence: TGCGCCAGCAGCCAAGAAATGAGAGACGAGCAGTACTTC. Its translation is CASSQEMRDEQYF.

This clone was observed a single time. This chain links TRBV19 with TRBJ1-2, with a possible D match to TRBD1 (6 bases). This CDR3 is built from 14 residues. Germline V gives CDR1 LNHDA, CDR2 SQIVND (reference sequence). Trimming removed 4 bases from V and 0 bases from J, with 9 bases in between. The CDR3 nucleotides are TGTGCCAGTAGTACTCGGACAGCTAACTATGGCTACACCTTC. Translated: CASSTRTANYGYTF. Together with reference TRBV19 and TRBJ1-2, the CDR3 gives the full variable domain: DGGITQSPKYLFRKEGQNVTLSCEQNLNHDAMYWYRQDPGQGLRLIYYSQIVNDFQKGDIAEGYSVSREKKESFPLTVTSAQKNPTAFYLCASSTRTANYGYTFGSGTRLTVV.

This chain uses TRBV6-2 or TRBV6-3 with TRBJ2-1; 10 nucleotides agree with TRBD1. Germline values: CDR1 MNHEY, CDR2 SVGEGT. V lost 5 bases to trimming and J lost 7 bases; unmatched junction nucleotides: 8. This CDR3 spans 15 amino acids. The CDR3 reads CASSPGTGAVNEQFF. The CDR3 DNA follows: TGTGCCAGCAGTCCAGGGACAGGGGCTGTTAATGAGCAGTTCTTC.

J is TRBJ2-2 and V is TRBV6-2 or TRBV6-3; 8 nucleotides agree with TRBD2. This CDR3 comprises 17 residues. CDR1 and CDR2 (germline): MNHEY, SVGEGT. V gave up 0 bases and J gave up 4 bases; unmatched junction bases: 7. Here the CDR3 reads CASSYSKSAGGTGELFF. DNA for the CDR3: TGTGCCAGCAGTTACTCGAAGTCGGCGGGAGGCACCGGGGAGCTGTTTTTT.

The chain has TRBV5-4 and TRBJ2-3, with TRBD1 identical over 7 bases. There are 15 residues in the CDR3. CDR1 is SGHNT and CDR2 is YYREEE in the germline V gene (reference sequence). Trimming cost V 4 bases and J 1 base; bases outside gene matches: 6. CDR3 amino acids: CASSPQTGRTDTQYF. The CDR3 DNA reads TGTGCCAGCAGCCCACAGACAGGGCGCACAGATACGCAGTATTTT.

The CDR3 region is CASSPSGQTTEAFF. The CDR3 DNA follows: TGCGCCAGCAGCCCCTCGGGACAGACCACTGAAGCTTTCTTT. The genes are TRBV5-1 and TRBJ1-1, with 7 bases aligning to TRBD1. The CDR3 consists of 14 residues. V lost 4 bases and J lost 4; bases outside the gene matches: 7. Germline V CDR1 and CDR2: SGHRS, YFSETQ.

This clone was counted between two and nine times. The chain combines TRBV29-1 with TRBJ2-7; TRBD2 is a possible D gene (5 bases). The CDR3 sequence is 14 residues long. Germline V CDR1 and CDR2: SQVTM, ANQGSEA. V lost 6 bases, J lost 2 bases, and 17 bases lay in between. CDR3 in DNA: TGCAGCGTCACCCGGTCGAGCGGACCCTACGAGCAGTACTTC. Amino acid sequence: CSVTRSSGPYEQYF.

The V gene is TRBV6-6, the J gene TRBJ1-3; D not certain. V lost 2 bases to trimming and J lost 1 base, with 6 bases between them. This CDR3 is 14 amino acids long. From germline, CDR1 is MNHNY and CDR2 SVGAGI (reference sequence). The CDR3 sequence: CASSYADSGNTIYF. The CDR3 DNA is TGTGCCAGCAGTTACGCAGATTCTGGAAACACCATATATTTT.

This chain joins TRBV6-5 and TRBJ1-1; 8 bases agree with TRBD1. The V gene end was trimmed by 6 bases and the J gene end by 7 bases; junction bases not matched to a gene: 10. Looked up from germline, CDR1 is MNHEY and CDR2 is SVGAGI. The CDR3 has 14 amino acids. CDR3 nucleotide sequence: TGTGCCAGCAGGACAGGGGCTCTCGGTAGTGAAGCTTTCTTT. As protein: CASRTGALGSEAFF.

The CDR3 bases are TGTGCCAGCAGGGGATTCGGACAGAACTATGGCTACACCTTC. Its protein product is CASRGFGQNYGYTF. V is TRBV6-5 and J is TRBJ1-2, with D perhaps TRBD1 (6 bases). CDR3 length: 14 residues. The germline CDR1 and CDR2 sequences are MNHEY and SVGAGI. Trimming removed 6 bases from V and 2 bases from J, with 13 bases in between.